Shown below are 2 T cell receptor beta chains from a single sample sequenced in a study of Ad26.COV2.S vaccination and SARS-CoV-2 variants. Treatment noted: around 19 received Ad26.COV2.S at low or high dose, single or two shots; 5 received placebo; per-sample allocation not given. Sampling happened 63 days after the first vaccine or placebo injection. Profiling relied on immunoSEQ multiplex PCR, and the TCRdb table lists in-frame clones only, not all of them. This sample yields 380,000 or so clones, of which roughly 85% are seen a single time; approximately 7.8% belongs to the top ten. Sequenced material: peripheral blood, taken in a trial of Ad26.COV2.S vaccine versus placebo. The receptors here all came from a person between 18 and 65 years old who received the Ad26.COV2.S COVID-19 vaccine or a placebo.

J is TRBJ2-1 and V is TRBV10-3; D is perhaps TRBD1 (6 bases). The CDR3 totals 12 residues. From germline, CDR1 is ENHRY and CDR2 SYGVKD. V was clipped by 7 bases and J by 8 bases, with 12 bases between them. Here the CDR3 DNA reads TGTGCCATCAAGGGCGAGGGGGATGAGCAGTTCTTC. Its protein is CAIKGEGDEQFF.

The rearrangement uses TRBV9 and TRBJ2-1; the match to TRBD2 covers 8 bases. The CDR3 runs to 14 residues. V was pared by 7 bases and J by 9 bases, with 12 bases of the junction left unmatched. Looked up from germline, CDR1 is SGDLS and CDR2 is YYNGEE. CDR3 nucleotide sequence: TGTGCCAGCGGAGGAGGGACTAGTTGGATTGAGCAGTTCTTC. Translation gives CASGGGTSWIEQFF.